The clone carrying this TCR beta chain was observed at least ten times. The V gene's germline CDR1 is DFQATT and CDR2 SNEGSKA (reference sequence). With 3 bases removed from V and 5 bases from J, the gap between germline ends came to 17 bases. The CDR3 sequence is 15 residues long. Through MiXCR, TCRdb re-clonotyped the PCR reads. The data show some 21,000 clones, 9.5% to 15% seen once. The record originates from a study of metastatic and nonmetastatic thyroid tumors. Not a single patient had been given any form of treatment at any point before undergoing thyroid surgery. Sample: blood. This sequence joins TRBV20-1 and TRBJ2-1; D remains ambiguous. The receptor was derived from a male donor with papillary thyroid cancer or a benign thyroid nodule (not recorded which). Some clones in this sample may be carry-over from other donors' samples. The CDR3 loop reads CSASTPISFDNEQFF. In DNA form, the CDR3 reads TGCAGTGCTAGCACCCCAATAAGTTTCGACAATGAGCAGTTCTTC.